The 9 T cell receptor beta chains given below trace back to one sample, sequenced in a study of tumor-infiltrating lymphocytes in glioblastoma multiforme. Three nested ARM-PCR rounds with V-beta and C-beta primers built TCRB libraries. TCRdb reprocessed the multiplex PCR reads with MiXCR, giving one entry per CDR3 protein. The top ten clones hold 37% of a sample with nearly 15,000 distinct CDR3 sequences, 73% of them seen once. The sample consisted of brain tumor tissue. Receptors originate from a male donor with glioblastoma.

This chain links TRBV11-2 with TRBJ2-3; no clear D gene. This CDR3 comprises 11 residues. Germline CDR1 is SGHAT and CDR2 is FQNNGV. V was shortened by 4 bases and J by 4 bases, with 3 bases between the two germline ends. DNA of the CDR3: TGTGCCAGCAGCTATGCAGATACGCAGTATTTT. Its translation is CASSYADTQYF.

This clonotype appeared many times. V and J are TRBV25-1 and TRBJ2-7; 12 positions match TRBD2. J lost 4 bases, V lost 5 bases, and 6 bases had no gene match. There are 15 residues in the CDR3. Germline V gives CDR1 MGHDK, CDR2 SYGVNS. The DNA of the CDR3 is TGTGCCAGCAGTCTGGGACTAGCGGGCATATACGAGCAGTACTTC. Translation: CASSLGLAGIYEQYF.

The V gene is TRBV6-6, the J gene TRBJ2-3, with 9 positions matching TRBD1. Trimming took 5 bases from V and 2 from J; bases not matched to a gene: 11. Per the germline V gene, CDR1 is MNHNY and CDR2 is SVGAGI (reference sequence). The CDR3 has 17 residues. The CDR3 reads CASSRGQGSAHTDTQYF. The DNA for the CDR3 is TGTGCCAGCAGTAGGGGACAGGGTTCCGCACACACAGATACGCAGTATTTT.

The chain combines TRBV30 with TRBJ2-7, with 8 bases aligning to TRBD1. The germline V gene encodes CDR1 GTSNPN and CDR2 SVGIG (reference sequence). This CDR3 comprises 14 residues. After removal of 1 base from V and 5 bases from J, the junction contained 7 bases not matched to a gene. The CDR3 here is CAWSDGQGANEQYF. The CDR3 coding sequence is TGTGCCTGGAGTGATGGCCAGGGGGCCAACGAGCAGTACTTC. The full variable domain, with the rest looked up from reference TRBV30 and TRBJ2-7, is SQTIHQWPATLVQPVGSPLSLECTVEGTSNPNLYWYRQAAGRGLQLLFYSVGIGQISSEVPQNLSASRPQDRQFILSSKKLLLSDSGFYLCAWSDGQGANEQYFGPGTRLTVT.

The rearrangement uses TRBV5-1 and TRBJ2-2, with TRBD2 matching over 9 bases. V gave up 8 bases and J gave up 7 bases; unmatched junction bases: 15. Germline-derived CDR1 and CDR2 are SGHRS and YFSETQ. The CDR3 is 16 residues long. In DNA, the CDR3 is TGCGCCAGTAGCGAGGGACTAGCAGAAGTAGACGGGGAGCTGTTTTTT. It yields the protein CASSEGLAEVDGELFF.

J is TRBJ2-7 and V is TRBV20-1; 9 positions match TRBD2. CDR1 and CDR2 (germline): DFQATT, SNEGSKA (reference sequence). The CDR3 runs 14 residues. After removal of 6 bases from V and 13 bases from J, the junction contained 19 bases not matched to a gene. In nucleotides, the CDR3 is TGCAGTGCCCTCACTAGCGGGTTAGGGCCTGGGCAATACTTC. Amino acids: CSALTSGLGPGQYF.

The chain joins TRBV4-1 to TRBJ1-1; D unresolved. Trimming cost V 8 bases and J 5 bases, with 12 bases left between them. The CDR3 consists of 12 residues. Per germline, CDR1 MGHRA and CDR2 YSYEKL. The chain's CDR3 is CASQENSTEAFF. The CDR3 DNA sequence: TGCGCCAGCCAAGAGAATTCGACTGAAGCTTTCTTT.

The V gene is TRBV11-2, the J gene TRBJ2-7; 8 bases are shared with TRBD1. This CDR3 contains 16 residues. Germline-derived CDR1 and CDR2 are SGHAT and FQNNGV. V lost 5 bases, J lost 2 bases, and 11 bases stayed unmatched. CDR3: CASSRDRWTSAYEQYF. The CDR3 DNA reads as TGTGCCAGCAGCCGGGACAGGTGGACCTCGGCCTACGAGCAGTACTTC.

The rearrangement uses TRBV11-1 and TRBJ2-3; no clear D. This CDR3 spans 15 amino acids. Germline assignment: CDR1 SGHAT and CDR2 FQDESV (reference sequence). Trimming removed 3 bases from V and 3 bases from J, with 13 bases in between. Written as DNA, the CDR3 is TGTGCCAGCAGCTTGGGTACCCCTGGGACAGATACGCAGTATTTT. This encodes CASSLGTPGTDTQYF.